This TCR beta chain is from a study of T cells in localized non-small cell lung cancer. Overall study results and limits: Only one tumor region was sequenced, so heterogeneity remains possible. Maximal T cell clonality occurred in uninvolved adjacent lung, with tumor ranking below it. In adjacent lung appeared a median around 54 of the top 100 tumor clones. Patients showing higher blood T cell density tended to see longer overall survival.

With regard to this clone: Its antigen is currently unknown.

The table came from immunoSEQ multiplex PCR; TCRdb's copy has only in-frame clones and leaves some out. The data show roughly 2,800 clones, with around a quarter seen just once and approximately 9.9% held by the top ten. The origin of this receptor is a female donor of 60 years or more with stage I lung adenocarcinoma. The source material was lung tumor tissue, sampled before any cancer treatment.

The CDR3 DNA sequence: TGTGCCAGCAGTTTCCGGGCCCCGGTCGGGCCCCAGCATTTT. This sequence encodes CASSFRAPVGPQHF. The chain recombines TRBV28 with TRBJ1-5; D remains ambiguous. Trimming stripped 3 bases from V and 9 bases from J, with 15 bases between. Germline V CDR1 and CDR2: MDHEN, SYDVKM. This CDR3 has 14 residues.